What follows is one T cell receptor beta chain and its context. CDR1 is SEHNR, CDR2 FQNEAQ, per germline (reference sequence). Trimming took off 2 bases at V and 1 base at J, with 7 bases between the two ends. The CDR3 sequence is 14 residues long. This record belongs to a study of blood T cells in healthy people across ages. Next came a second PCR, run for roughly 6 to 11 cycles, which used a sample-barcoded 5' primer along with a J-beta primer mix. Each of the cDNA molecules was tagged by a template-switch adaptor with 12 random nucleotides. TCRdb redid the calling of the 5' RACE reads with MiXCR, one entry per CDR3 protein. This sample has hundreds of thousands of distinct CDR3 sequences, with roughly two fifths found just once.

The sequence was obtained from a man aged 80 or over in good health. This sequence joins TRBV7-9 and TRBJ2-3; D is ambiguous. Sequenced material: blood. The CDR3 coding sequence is TGTGCCAGCAGCTTACCTAGGGGCACAGATACGCAGTATTTT. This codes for CASSLPRGTDTQYF.